This T cell receptor (beta chain) emerged from a study of T cells in Graves' hyperthyroidism and ophthalmopathy. TCR beta CDR3 regions were amplified from RNA. In the first-round RT-PCR of the TCR CDR3, the HTBI primer set was used. TCRdb re-analysed the multiplex PCR reads in MiXCR, keeping a single row per CDR3 protein. The sample carries about 600,000 distinct CDR3 sequences, more than 12% recorded once. Uncontrolled infection, other autoimmune disease, pregnancy or lactation barred patients from enrollment. V lost 4 bases and J 4 bases, leaving 14 bases between the germline ends. CDR3 length: 15 residues. From germline, CDR1 is MDHEN and CDR2 SYDVKM. The table lists this clonotype with a few counts.

The material sequenced was blood. The TCR sequence derives from a woman in her 50s with Graves' ophthalmopathy. The chain recombines TRBV28 with TRBJ1-3; D gene ambiguous. CDR3 coding DNA: TGTGCCAGCAGTTCGCACCAAGAAAACGGAAACACCATATATTTT. Protein sequence: CASSSHQENGNTIYF. Supplemented by reference TRBV28 and TRBJ1-3, the full variable domain reads DVKVTQSSRYLVKRTGEKVFLECVQDMDHENMFWYRQDPGLGLRLIYFSYDVKMKEKGDIPEGYSVSREKKERFSLILESASTNQTSMYLCASSSHQENGNTIYFGEGSWLTVV.